These 20 T cell receptor beta chains share one sample of origin, sequenced in a study of glioma-infiltrating T cells after dendritic cell vaccination. Assay: immunoSEQ multiplex PCR; the TCRdb copy retains only in-frame clones and omits some. The sample holds 50,000 to 75,000 clones, 70% to 90% seen once. Described time point: after dendritic cell vaccination, including at tumor progression/relapse. This material consisted of blood, taken after dendritic cell vaccination. These receptors all stem from a human donor with glioblastoma.

The chain recombines TRBV30 with TRBJ2-6; 7 bases agree with TRBD1. This CDR3 contains 20 residues. With V trimmed by 1 base and J by 0 bases, 15 bases remained unmatched. The germline V gene has CDR1 GTSNPN and CDR2 SVGIG (reference sequence). CDR3 region: CAWSEPRARQGRSGANVLTF. DNA of the CDR3: TGTGCCTGGAGTGAACCTCGCGCGAGACAGGGTCGCTCTGGGGCCAACGTCCTGACTTTC.

The gene calls are TRBV6-1 and TRBJ1-2; 12 nucleotides match TRBD1. Germline V gives CDR1 MNHNS, CDR2 SASEGT. This CDR3 has 15 amino acids. V lost 3 bases and J lost 3; bases outside the gene matches: 2. CDR3 in amino acids: CASSDRDRGHYGYTF. The CDR3 nucleotides read TGTGCCAGCAGTGACCGGGACAGGGGGCACTATGGCTACACCTTC.

The chain employs TRBV5-1 and TRBJ2-5, with 7 bases matching TRBD2. The DNA end favors TRBJ2-7, so the J call may be wrong. This CDR3 has 16 residues. Germline V gene data show CDR1 as SGHRS and CDR2 as YFSETQ. CDR3 sequence: CASSSASGGGYYEQYF. CDR3 DNA: TGCGCCAGCAGCTCGGCTTCAGGCGGGGGTTACTACGAGCAGTACTTC.

The chain carries TRBV6-5 and TRBJ2-1; TRBD2 might be the D (6 bases). The germline V gene encodes CDR1 MNHEY and CDR2 SVGAGI. Trimming pared 4 bases from V and 8 bases from J, leaving 15 bases between. This CDR3 contains 14 residues. CDR3 protein: CASSSIVAVYEQFF. The CDR3 region has the DNA TGTGCCAGCAGTTCGATAGTAGCGGTCTATGAGCAGTTCTTC.

This clone was picked up a small number of times. The rearrangement links TRBV4-3 to TRBJ1-1; TRBD1 matches at 8 bases. The CDR3 extends over 13 amino acids. The J segment lost 10 bases and the V segment lost 1 base, leaving 5 bases of the junction unmatched. The germline gives CDR1 LGHNA, CDR2 YSLEER. This CDR3 is CASSQGQGLRAFF. The CDR3 region has the DNA TGCGCCAGCAGCCAAGGACAGGGGCTTCGAGCTTTCTTT.

The J gene is TRBJ1-1, the V gene TRBV5-1, with 7 bases fitting TRBD1. The V gene's germline CDR1 is SGHRS and CDR2 YFSETQ. CDR3 length: 14 residues. V lost 4 bases, J lost 6 bases, and 9 bases stayed unmatched. Written as DNA, the CDR3 is TGCGCCAGCAGCCACGACAGGGAAGTATCTGAAGCTTTCTTT. Translation gives CASSHDREVSEAFF.

The chain couples TRBV5-1 to TRBJ2-5; TRBD1 agrees at 8 bases. Germline values: CDR1 SGHRS, CDR2 YFSETQ. The CDR3 totals 15 residues. Trimming removed 7 bases from V and 1 base from J; junction bases left unmatched: 9. CDR3 sequence: CASSRRGQAQETQYF. Here the CDR3 DNA reads TGCGCCAGCTCGAGGCGGGGACAGGCCCAAGAGACCCAGTACTTC.

The V and J genes are TRBV30 and TRBJ1-3, with 11 bases fitting TRBD1. Germline V gives CDR1 GTSNPN, CDR2 SVGIG (reference sequence). Germline trimming cut 3 bases from V and 7 bases from J; bases unmatched to any gene: 5. The CDR3 loop spans 14 amino acids. The CDR3 here is CAWRPGTGGNTIYF. Here the CDR3 DNA reads TGTGCCTGGAGGCCCGGGACAGGGGGGAACACCATATATTTT.

The chain employs TRBV11-2 and TRBJ2-2; no firm D call. The V and J ends lost 5 bases and 6 bases respectively, with 19 bases between them. The CDR3 consists of 16 residues. Per germline, CDR1 SGHAT and CDR2 FQNNGV. This CDR3 reads CASSPNPHWAAGELFF. The CDR3 DNA reads TGTGCCAGCAGCCCCAACCCACATTGGGCTGCCGGGGAGCTGTTTTTT.

This chain connects TRBV29-1 to TRBJ1-1; 9 bases are shared with TRBD1. The V and J ends lost 4 bases and 2 bases, in that order; junction bases with no gene match: 2. Germline loops: CDR1 SQVTM, CDR2 ANQGSEA. The CDR3 totals 13 residues. The CDR3 region is CSVGGQGNTEAFF. CDR3 coding DNA: TGCAGCGTTGGGGGACAGGGTAACACTGAAGCTTTCTTT.

The chain is built from TRBV29-1 and TRBJ2-3, with TRBD1 matching over 9 bases. The CDR3 contains 13 residues. Trimming removed 4 bases from V and 4 bases from J; junction bases left unmatched: 3. CDR1 and CDR2 (germline): SQVTM, ANQGSEA. The CDR3 DNA follows: TGCAGCGTTGCGGGACAGGGCTCAGATACGCAGTATTTT. It yields the protein CSVAGQGSDTQYF.

The genes are TRBV15 and TRBJ2-2, with 7 nucleotides matching TRBD2. Trimming cost V 8 bases and J 4 bases; bases outside gene matches: 4. Germline CDR1 is LNHNV and CDR2 is YYDKDF (reference sequence). The CDR3 has 13 residues. CDR3 DNA sequence: TGTGCCACCGGGCAGCGGGGCACCGGGGAGCTGTTTTTT. It encodes CATGQRGTGELFF. Using reference TRBV15 and TRBJ2-2 for the parts outside the CDR3, the full variable domain is DAMVIQNPRYQVTQFGKPVTLSCSQTLNHNVMYWYQQKSSQAPKLLFHYYDKDFNNEADTPDNFQSRRPNTSFCFLDIRSPGLGDTAMYLCATGQRGTGELFFGEGSRLTVL.

V and J are TRBV6-6 and TRBJ1-2; no clear D. Trimming stripped 0 bases from V and 3 bases from J, with 11 bases between. The CDR3 totals 15 residues. Germline values: CDR1 MNHNY, CDR2 SVGAGI (reference sequence). CDR3 DNA sequence: TGTGCCAGCAGTTACTCGGAAGGGAGTCACTATGGCTACACCTTC. Its translation: CASSYSEGSHYGYTF.

In its sample, this clone is medium-sized. The chain combines TRBV7-3 with TRBJ1-3; no firm D call. In germline, CDR1 is SGHTA, CDR2 FQGTGA. Trimming took 6 bases from V and 2 from J, leaving 8 bases between them. The CDR3 totals 13 residues. CDR3 nucleotides: TGTGCCAGCAGTGGAGGGCCTGGAAACACCATATATTTT. Amino acids: CASSGGPGNTIYF.

This clone was seen a few times. V is TRBV7-3 and J is TRBJ2-4; 7 nucleotides agree with TRBD1. The CDR3 is made up of 14 amino acids. With 4 bases clipped from V and 6 bases from J, the junction kept 6 bases outside the gene matches. Germline loops: CDR1 SGHTA, CDR2 FQGTGA. CDR3 loop: CASSSPRDRNIQYF. CDR3 DNA sequence: TGTGCCAGCAGCTCGCCCCGGGACAGAAACATTCAGTACTTC.

This rearrangement joins TRBV7-2 to TRBJ2-7, with D possibly matching TRBD2 (6 bases). The germline V and J ends were trimmed by 4 bases and 7 bases, with 20 bases remaining between them. The CDR3 has 15 residues. Germline V gives CDR1 SGHTA, CDR2 FQGNSA. The DNA of the CDR3 is TGTGCCAGCAGCTCCCCCACGGGGGACTTAGGGGAGCAGTACTTC. Encoded protein: CASSSPTGDLGEQYF.

The chain is built from TRBV6-1 and TRBJ1-1; D is ambiguous. Germline CDR1 is MNHNS and CDR2 is SASEGT. The CDR3 is 13 amino acids. The ends were cut back, 1 base at V and 3 bases at J, with 6 bases in the middle. In DNA, the CDR3 is TGTGCCAGCAGTGAAGGGGCAGACACTGAAGCTTTCTTT. Translated, it gives CASSEGADTEAFF.

There are a few counts of this clone. The rearrangement links TRBV28 to TRBJ2-7; D gene uncertain. V gave up 5 bases and J gave up 4 bases, with 6 bases separating them. This CDR3 region has 11 residues. CDR1 is MDHEN, CDR2 SYDVKM, per germline. The CDR3: CASSPHYEQYF. The CDR3 DNA reads as TGTGCCAGCAGTCCCCATTACGAGCAGTACTTC.

The chain recombines TRBV28 with TRBJ2-2; 8 bases align to TRBD1. The CDR3 length is 15 residues. Per the germline V gene, CDR1 is MDHEN and CDR2 is SYDVKM. The trim removed 6 bases at V and 5 bases at J, leaving 8 bases unmatched. For the CDR3, the DNA is TGTGCCAGCAGAACCGGGACAGGAAGAACCGGGGAGCTGTTTTTT. Translated, it gives CASRTGTGRTGELFF.

V gene TRBV27 combines with J gene TRBJ1-5; 8 positions match TRBD1. V lost 9 bases to trimming and J lost 7 bases; unmatched junction nucleotides: 5. This CDR3 spans 12 amino acids. Germline CDR1 is MNHEY and CDR2 is SMNVEV (reference sequence). CDR3 amino acids: CASRTGIQPQHF. CDR3 DNA sequence: TGTGCCAGTCGGACAGGGATACAGCCCCAGCATTTT.